The 22 T cell receptor beta chains reported below all come from one sample, sequenced in a study of cytomegalovirus exposure and HLA in healthy donors. The PCR made use of 60 Vbeta and 13 Jbeta primers. Generated by immunoSEQ multiplex PCR, the TCRdb table keeps only in-frame clones and is missing some. Its table records tens of thousands of clones. Sequencing input: PBMCs. The receptors were gathered from a female donor in good health and CMV-seropositive.

J is TRBJ1-1 and V is TRBV18, with TRBD1 matching over 7 bases. From germline, CDR1 is KGHSH and CDR2 LQKENI. The CDR3 spans 14 residues. Trimming took 3 bases from V and 5 from J; bases not matched to a gene: 6. DNA for the CDR3: TGTGCCAGCTCACCGGGACAGTTGATTACTGAAGCTTTCTTT. Translation: CASSPGQLITEAFF.

CDR3: CASTLGTRVEQYF. CDR3 bases: TGTGCCAGCACCCTAGGGACAAGGGTCGAGCAGTACTTC. This chain connects TRBV28 to TRBJ2-7; the D gene is possibly TRBD1 (6 bases). The length of the CDR3 is 13 residues. V was clipped by 7 bases and J by 6 bases, with 16 bases between them. Looked up from germline, CDR1 is MDHEN and CDR2 is SYDVKM.

This rearrangement joins TRBV7-2 to TRBJ2-1, with TRBD2 matching over 15 bases. V shed 4 bases and J 12 bases; nucleotides not matched to a gene: 7. Germline V gene data show CDR1 as SGHTA and CDR2 as FQGNSA. This CDR3 contains 15 residues. The CDR3 protein is CASSSSWTSGRGQFF. CDR3 bases: TGTGCCAGCAGCTCCTCGTGGACTAGCGGGAGGGGGCAGTTCTTC.

This chain joins TRBV27 and TRBJ1-2; perhaps TRBD1 as D (6 bases). V lost 2 bases, J lost 1 base, and 14 bases lay in between. CDR3 length equals 16 residues. CDR1 is MNHEY, CDR2 SMNVEV, per germline (reference sequence). The CDR3 loop is CASSLKGGRGNYGYTF. CDR3 DNA sequence: TGTGCCAGCAGTTTAAAGGGCGGCAGGGGTAACTATGGCTACACCTTC.

The genes are TRBV4-1 and TRBJ1-4, with 8 bases identical to TRBD1. Germline lookup yields CDR1 MGHRA and CDR2 YSYEKL. The V and J ends lost 1 base and 6 bases, in that order; junction bases with no gene match: 7. This CDR3 contains 16 residues. CDR3: CASSQADRGLHEKLFF. CDR3 nucleotide sequence: TGCGCCAGCAGCCAAGCAGACAGGGGATTACATGAAAAACTGTTTTTT.

The chain has TRBV5-6 and TRBJ2-5; TRBD1 is a possible D gene (7 bases). Germline-derived CDR1 and CDR2 are SGHDT and YYEEEE. V dropped 2 bases and J dropped 5 bases, with 13 bases sitting between them. The CDR3 loop spans 14 amino acids. The CDR3 loop reads CASSFGRGDETQYF. The CDR3 region has the DNA TGTGCCAGCAGCTTTGGCAGGGGGGACGAGACCCAGTACTTC.

The gene calls are TRBV9 and TRBJ2-1; TRBD2 matches at 11 bases. Germline V gives CDR1 SGDLS, CDR2 YYNGEE. V gave up 1 base and J gave up 3 bases; unmatched junction bases: 9. The CDR3 runs 18 residues. The CDR3 nucleotides read TGTGCCAGCAGCGTAAGGTCACAGCTAGCGGGAGGCTACAATGAGCAGTTCTTC. Translation: CASSVRSQLAGGYNEQFF.

V usage is TRBV4-3 and J usage is TRBJ2-4; a weak D match, TRBD2 (6 bases). Germline V CDR1 and CDR2: LGHNA, YSLEER. Trimming shortened V by 0 bases and J by 1 base, and 19 bases separated the two germline ends. This CDR3 is built from 19 residues. The CDR3 is CASSQEMGIAASAKNIQYF. The CDR3 DNA reads as TGCGCCAGCAGCCAAGAGATGGGAATAGCGGCTTCGGCCAAAAACATTCAGTACTTC.

The gene calls are TRBV7-9 and TRBJ1-1, with 10 bases aligning to TRBD1. Per the germline V gene, CDR1 is SEHNR and CDR2 is FQNEAQ (reference sequence). After removal of 3 bases from V and 3 bases from J, the junction contained 4 bases not matched to a gene. The CDR3 sequence is 15 residues long. For the CDR3, the DNA is TGTGCCAGCAGCTTGACAGGGGGCTTTCACACTGAAGCTTTCTTT. This codes for CASSLTGGFHTEAFF.

The chain is built from TRBV9 and TRBJ2-5, with 12 bases lining up with TRBD2. Trimming cost V 3 bases and J 10 bases; bases outside gene matches: 13. CDR1 and CDR2 (germline): SGDLS, YYNGEE. This CDR3 has 16 residues. The CDR3 DNA follows: TGTGCCAGCAGCGCAAGCCGACTAGCGGGAGTTTGGGACCAGTACTTC. Its translation is CASSASRLAGVWDQYF.

The chain joins TRBV2 to TRBJ2-2, with unresolved D. V lost 5 bases, J lost 3 bases, and 7 bases lay in between. CDR1 is SNHLY and CDR2 is FYNNEI in the germline V gene. The CDR3 runs 13 residues. The DNA of the CDR3 is TGTGCCAGCAGTCTGGAGTACACCGGGGAGCTGTTTTTT. It translates to CASSLEYTGELFF.

The chain joins TRBV4-2 to TRBJ2-5; 9 nucleotides agree with TRBD2. The length of the CDR3 is 15 residues. The trim removed 4 bases at V and 1 base at J, leaving 4 bases unmatched. Germline CDR1 reads LGHNA; CDR2 reads YNFKEQ. CDR3 bases: TGTGCCAGCAGCCCCAGCGGGGGGACCCAAGAGACCCAGTACTTC. Encoded protein: CASSPSGGTQETQYF.

The chain is built from TRBV5-4 and TRBJ2-5; 9 bases align to TRBD2. The length of the CDR3 is 16 residues. In germline, CDR1 is SGHNT, CDR2 YYREEE (reference sequence). V shed 0 bases and J 4 bases; nucleotides not matched to a gene: 7. The chain's CDR3 is CASSLGLGAGGETQYF. CDR3 DNA: TGTGCCAGCAGCTTGGGTCTTGGAGCGGGGGGAGAGACCCAGTACTTC.

The chain couples TRBV5-6 to TRBJ1-2; maybe TRBD1 (5 bases). Trimming took 0 bases from V and 8 from J, leaving 14 bases between them. CDR1 is SGHDT, CDR2 YYEEEE, per germline. The CDR3 has 14 residues. CDR3: CASSLDGRGRGYTF. CDR3 in DNA: TGTGCCAGCAGCTTGGACGGGAGGGGCAGGGGCTACACCTTC.

The chain has TRBV5-6 and TRBJ2-7; D is perhaps TRBD1 (5 bases). This CDR3 contains 14 residues. Germline lookup yields CDR1 SGHDT and CDR2 YYEEEE. Trimming shortened V by 0 bases and J by 2 bases, and 9 bases separated the two germline ends. CDR3 residues: CASSLDRSPYEQYF. The CDR3 DNA follows: TGTGCCAGCAGCTTGGACAGGAGTCCCTACGAGCAGTACTTC.

This chain links TRBV18 with TRBJ2-5; 9 nucleotides match TRBD2. The V gene end was trimmed by 0 bases and the J gene end by 6 bases; junction bases not matched to a gene: 8. Germline values: CDR1 KGHSH, CDR2 LQKENI. The CDR3 has 16 amino acids. CDR3 sequence (DNA): TGTGCCAGCTCACCACCTCTGAGCCTAGCGGGGAAGACCCAGTACTTC. Protein: CASSPPLSLAGKTQYF.

The rearrangement uses TRBV28 and TRBJ2-1, with D unresolved. The CDR3 contains 13 residues. The V gene's germline CDR1 is MDHEN and CDR2 SYDVKM. V lost 4 bases, J lost 3 bases, and 7 bases lay in between. The CDR3 coding sequence is TGTGCCAGCAGTTCCCCCCACTACAATGAGCAGTTCTTC. Protein sequence: CASSSPHYNEQFF. The variable domain in full, with the rest retrieved from reference TRBV28 and TRBJ2-1, is DVKVTQSSRYLVKRTGEKVFLECVQDMDHENMFWYRQDPGLGLRLIYFSYDVKMKEKGDIPEGYSVSREKKERFSLILESASTNQTSMYLCASSSPHYNEQFFGPGTRLTVL.

The V gene is TRBV6-5, the J gene TRBJ1-3; possibly TRBD1 for D (6 bases). The V end lost 4 bases, the J end lost 0 bases, and 10 bases lay between the germline ends. The CDR3 is made up of 15 amino acids. CDR1 MNHEY and CDR2 SVGAGI come from the germline V gene. CDR3 sequence: CASSLQGFSGNTIYF. DNA for the CDR3: TGTGCCAGCAGTTTACAGGGTTTCTCTGGAAACACCATATATTTT.

This chain connects TRBV6-5 to TRBJ2-5; 7 nucleotides agree with TRBD2. CDR1 MNHEY and CDR2 SVGAGI come from the germline V gene. The CDR3 covers 16 residues. V dropped 0 bases and J dropped 2; count of bases not matched to a gene: 6. CDR3 sequence (DNA): TGTGCCAGCAGTTACTCCTCCAGCGGGGTACAAGAGACCCAGTACTTC. Translating gives CASSYSSSGVQETQYF.

This chain joins TRBV6-1 and TRBJ2-7; 14 bases are shared with TRBD2. CDR1 and CDR2 (germline): MNHNS, SASEGT. The CDR3 runs 15 residues. J lost 6 bases, V lost 5 bases, and 6 bases had no gene match. The CDR3 sequence is CASSREGLAGVEQYF. Here the CDR3 DNA reads TGTGCCAGCAGTCGCGAGGGACTAGCGGGGGTCGAGCAGTACTTC.

This sequence joins TRBV7-9 and TRBJ2-1; TRBD1 is a possible D gene (6 bases). The CDR3 is made up of 14 amino acids. The V end lost 6 bases, the J end lost 5 bases, and 14 bases lay between the germline ends. In germline, CDR1 is SEHNR, CDR2 FQNEAQ (reference sequence). The CDR3 reads CASRPGQSDNEQFF. CDR3 in DNA: TGTGCCAGCAGGCCCGGACAGTCCGACAATGAGCAGTTCTTC.

The chain carries TRBV4-1 and TRBJ2-7; TRBD1 matches 8 bases. After removal of 0 bases from V and 5 bases from J, the junction contained 6 bases not matched to a gene. The germline V gene encodes CDR1 MGHRA and CDR2 YSYEKL. The CDR3 covers 15 residues. The CDR3: CASSQDLTTGDEQYF. CDR3 in DNA: TGCGCCAGCAGCCAAGATCTTACGACAGGGGACGAGCAGTACTTC.